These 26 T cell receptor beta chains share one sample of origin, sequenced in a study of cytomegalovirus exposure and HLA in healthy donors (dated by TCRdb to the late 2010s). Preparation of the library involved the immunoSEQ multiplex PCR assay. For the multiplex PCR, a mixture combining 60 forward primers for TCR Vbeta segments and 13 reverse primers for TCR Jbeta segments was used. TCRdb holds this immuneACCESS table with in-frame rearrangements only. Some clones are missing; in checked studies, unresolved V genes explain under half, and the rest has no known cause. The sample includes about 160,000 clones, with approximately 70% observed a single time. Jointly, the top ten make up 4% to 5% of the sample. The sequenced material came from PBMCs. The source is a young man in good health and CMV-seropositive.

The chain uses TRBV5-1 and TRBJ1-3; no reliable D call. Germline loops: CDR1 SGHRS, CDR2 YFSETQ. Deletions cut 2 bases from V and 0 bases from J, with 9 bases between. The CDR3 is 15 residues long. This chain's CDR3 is CASSLNTISGNTIYF. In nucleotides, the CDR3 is TGCGCCAGCAGCTTAAACACAATCTCTGGAAACACCATATATTTT.

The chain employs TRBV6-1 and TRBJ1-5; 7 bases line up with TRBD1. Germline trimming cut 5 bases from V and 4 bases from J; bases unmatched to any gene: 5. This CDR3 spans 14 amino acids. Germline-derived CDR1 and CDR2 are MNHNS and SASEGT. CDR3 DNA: TGTGCCAGCAGTCCGGGACAGCGAAATCAGCCCCAGCATTTT. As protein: CASSPGQRNQPQHF.

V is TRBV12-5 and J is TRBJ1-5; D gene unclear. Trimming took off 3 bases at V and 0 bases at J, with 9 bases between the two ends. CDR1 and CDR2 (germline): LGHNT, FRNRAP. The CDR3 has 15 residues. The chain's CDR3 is CASGFGENSNQPQHF. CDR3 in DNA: TGTGCTAGTGGTTTTGGGGAGAATAGCAATCAGCCCCAGCATTTT.

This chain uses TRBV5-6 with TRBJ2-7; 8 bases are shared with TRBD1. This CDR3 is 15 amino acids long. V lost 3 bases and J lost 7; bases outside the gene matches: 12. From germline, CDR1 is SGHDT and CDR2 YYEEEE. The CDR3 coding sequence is TGTGCCAGCAGCTCCGAAACCGGGACAGGAGCAGAGCAGTACGTC. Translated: CASSSETGTGAEQYV.

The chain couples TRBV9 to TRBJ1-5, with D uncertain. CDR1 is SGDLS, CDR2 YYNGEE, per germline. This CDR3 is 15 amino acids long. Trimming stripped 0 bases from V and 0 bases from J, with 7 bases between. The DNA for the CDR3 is TGTGCCAGCAGCGTAGGAGACATTAGCAATCAGCCCCAGCATTTT. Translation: CASSVGDISNQPQHF.

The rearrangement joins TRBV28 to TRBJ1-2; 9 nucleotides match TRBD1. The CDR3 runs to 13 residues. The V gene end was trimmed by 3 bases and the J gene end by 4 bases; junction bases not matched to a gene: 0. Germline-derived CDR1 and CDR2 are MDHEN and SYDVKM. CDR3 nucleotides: TGTGCCAGCAGTTTGACAGGGGGCTATGGCTACACCTTC. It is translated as CASSLTGGYGYTF.

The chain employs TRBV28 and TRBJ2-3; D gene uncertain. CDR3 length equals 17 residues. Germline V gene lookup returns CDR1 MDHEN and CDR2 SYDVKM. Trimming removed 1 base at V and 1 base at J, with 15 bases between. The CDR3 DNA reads TGTGCCAGCAGTTTATTCGCCACTCCCCGGGGCACAGATACGCAGTATTTT. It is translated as CASSLFATPRGTDTQYF.

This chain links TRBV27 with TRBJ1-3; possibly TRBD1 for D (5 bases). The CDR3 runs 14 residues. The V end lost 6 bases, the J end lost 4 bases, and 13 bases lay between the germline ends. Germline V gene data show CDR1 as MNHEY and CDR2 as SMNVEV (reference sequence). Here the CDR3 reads CASSQGLGGNTIYF. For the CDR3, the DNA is TGTGCCAGCAGCCAGGGTCTAGGCGGAAACACCATATATTTT.

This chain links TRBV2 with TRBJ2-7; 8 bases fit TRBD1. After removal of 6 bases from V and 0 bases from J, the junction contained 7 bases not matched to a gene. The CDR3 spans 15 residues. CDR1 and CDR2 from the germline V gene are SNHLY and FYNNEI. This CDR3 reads CASSRGRGLSYEQYV. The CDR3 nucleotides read TGTGCCAGCAGCAGAGGCAGGGGGCTCTCCTACGAGCAGTACGTC.

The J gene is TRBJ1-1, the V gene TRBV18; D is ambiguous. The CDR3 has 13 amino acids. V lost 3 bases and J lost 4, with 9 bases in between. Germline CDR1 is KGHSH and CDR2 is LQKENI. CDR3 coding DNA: TGTGCCAGCTCACCTTTTTTAGCCACTGAAGCTTTCTTT. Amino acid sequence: CASSPFLATEAFF.

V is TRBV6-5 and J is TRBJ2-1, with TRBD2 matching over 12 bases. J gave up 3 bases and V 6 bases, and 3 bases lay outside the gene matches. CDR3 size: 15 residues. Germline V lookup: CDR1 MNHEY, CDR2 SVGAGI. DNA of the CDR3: TGTGCCAGCAGCTCACTAGCGGGGGGCTACAATGAGCAGTTCTTC. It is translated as CASSSLAGGYNEQFF.

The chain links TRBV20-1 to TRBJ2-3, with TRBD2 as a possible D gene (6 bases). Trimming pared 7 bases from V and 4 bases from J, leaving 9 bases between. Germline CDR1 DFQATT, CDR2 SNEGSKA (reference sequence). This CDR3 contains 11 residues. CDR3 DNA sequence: TGCAGTGTGGCGGGACCAGATACGCAGTATTTT. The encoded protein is CSVAGPDTQYF.

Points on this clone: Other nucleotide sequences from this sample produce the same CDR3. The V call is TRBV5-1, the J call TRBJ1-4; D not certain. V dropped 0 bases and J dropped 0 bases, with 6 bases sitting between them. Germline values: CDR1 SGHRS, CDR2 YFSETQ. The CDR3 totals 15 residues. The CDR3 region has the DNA TGCGCCAGCAGCTTGGCGGGGACAACTAATGAAAAACTGTTTTTT. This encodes CASSLAGTTNEKLFF.

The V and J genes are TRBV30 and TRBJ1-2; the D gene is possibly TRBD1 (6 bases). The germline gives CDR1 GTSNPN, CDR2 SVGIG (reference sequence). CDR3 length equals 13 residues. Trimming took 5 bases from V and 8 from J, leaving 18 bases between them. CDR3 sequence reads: CAWGPGGAKGYTF. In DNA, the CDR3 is TGTGCCTGGGGTCCTGGGGGGGCAAAGGGCTACACCTTC.

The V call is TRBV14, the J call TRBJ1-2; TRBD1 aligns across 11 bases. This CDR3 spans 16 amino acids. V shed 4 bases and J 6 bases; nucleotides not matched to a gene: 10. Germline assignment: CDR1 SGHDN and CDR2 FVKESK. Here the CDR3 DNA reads TGTGCCAGCAGCCTTCTCTCCGGGACAGGGGGGGATGGCTACACCTTC. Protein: CASSLLSGTGGDGYTF.

This CDR3 reads CASSLEQAGGYTF. The CDR3 DNA reads TGCGCCAGCAGCTTGGAGCAGGCAGGTGGCTACACCTTC. V usage is TRBV5-1 and J usage is TRBJ1-2; D unclear. The germline V and J ends were trimmed by 0 bases and 7 bases, with 10 bases remaining between them. Germline-derived CDR1 and CDR2 are SGHRS and YFSETQ. The CDR3 length is 13 residues.

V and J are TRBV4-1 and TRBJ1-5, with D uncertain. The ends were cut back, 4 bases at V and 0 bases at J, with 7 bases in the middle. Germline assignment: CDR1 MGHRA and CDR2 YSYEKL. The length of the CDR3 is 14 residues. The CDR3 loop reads CASSLHSSNQPQHF. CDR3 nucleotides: TGCGCCAGCAGCCTTCACAGTAGCAATCAGCCCCAGCATTTT.

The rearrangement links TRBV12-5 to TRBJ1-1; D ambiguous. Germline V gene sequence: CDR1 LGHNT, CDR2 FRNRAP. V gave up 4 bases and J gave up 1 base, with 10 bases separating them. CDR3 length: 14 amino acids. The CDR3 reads CASGSSGPNTEAFF. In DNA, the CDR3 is TGTGCTAGTGGTTCCAGCGGGCCGAACACTGAAGCTTTCTTT.

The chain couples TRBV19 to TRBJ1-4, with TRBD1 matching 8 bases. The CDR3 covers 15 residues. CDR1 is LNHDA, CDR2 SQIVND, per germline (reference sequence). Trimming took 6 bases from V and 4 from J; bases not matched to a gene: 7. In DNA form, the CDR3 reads TGTGCCAGTAGACGAAGACAGGGGTTTAATGAAAAACTGTTTTTT. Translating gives CASRRRQGFNEKLFF.

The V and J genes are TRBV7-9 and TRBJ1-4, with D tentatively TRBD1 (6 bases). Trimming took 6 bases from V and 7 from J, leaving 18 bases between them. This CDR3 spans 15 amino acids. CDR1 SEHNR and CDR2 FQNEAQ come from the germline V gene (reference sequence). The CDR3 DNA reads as TGTGCCAGCAGGAGCCTCGCACAGGGCCCTGAAAAACTGTTTTTT. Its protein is CASRSLAQGPEKLFF.

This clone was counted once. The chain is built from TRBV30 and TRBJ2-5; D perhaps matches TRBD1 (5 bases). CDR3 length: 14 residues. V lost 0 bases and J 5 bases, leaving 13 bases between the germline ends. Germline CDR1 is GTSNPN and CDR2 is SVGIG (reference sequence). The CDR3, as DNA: TGTGCCTGGAGTGTACCTTTTGGGGCGGAGACCCAGTACTTC. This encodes CAWSVPFGAETQYF.

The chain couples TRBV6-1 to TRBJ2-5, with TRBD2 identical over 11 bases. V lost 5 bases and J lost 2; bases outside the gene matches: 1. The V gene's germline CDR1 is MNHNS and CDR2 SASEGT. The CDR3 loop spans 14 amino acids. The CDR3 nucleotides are TGTGCCAGCAGTTGGACTAGCGGGCAAGAGACCCAGTACTTC. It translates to CASSWTSGQETQYF.

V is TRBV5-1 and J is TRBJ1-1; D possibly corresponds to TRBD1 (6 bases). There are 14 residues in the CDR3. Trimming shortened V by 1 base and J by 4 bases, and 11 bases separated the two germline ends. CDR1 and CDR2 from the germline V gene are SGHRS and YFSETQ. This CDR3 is CASSLTGTATEAFF. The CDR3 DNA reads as TGCGCCAGCAGCTTGACAGGGACGGCCACTGAAGCTTTCTTT.

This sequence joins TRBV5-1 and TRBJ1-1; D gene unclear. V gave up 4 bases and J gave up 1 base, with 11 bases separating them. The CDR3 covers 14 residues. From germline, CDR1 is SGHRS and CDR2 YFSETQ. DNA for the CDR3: TGCGCCAGCAGCCCTGACGGGAGGAACACTGAAGCTTTCTTT. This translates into CASSPDGRNTEAFF.

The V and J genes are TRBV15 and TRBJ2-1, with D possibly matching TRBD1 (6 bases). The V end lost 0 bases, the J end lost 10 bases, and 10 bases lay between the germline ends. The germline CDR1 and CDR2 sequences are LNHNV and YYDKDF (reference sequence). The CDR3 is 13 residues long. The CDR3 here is CATSRDGGGEQFF. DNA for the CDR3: TGTGCCACCAGCAGAGATGGGGGCGGAGAGCAGTTCTTC.

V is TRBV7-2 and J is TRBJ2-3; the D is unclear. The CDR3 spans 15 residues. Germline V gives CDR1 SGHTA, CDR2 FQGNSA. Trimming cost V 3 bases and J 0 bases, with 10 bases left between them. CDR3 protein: CASSLAPRSTDTQYF. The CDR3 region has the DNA TGTGCCAGCAGCTTGGCCCCTCGTAGCACAGATACGCAGTATTTT. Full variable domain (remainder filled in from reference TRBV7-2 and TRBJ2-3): GAGVSQSPSNKVTEKGKDVELRCDPISGHTALYWYRQSLGQGLEFLIYFQGNSAPDKSGLPSDRFSAERTGGSVSTLTIQRTQQEDSAVYLCASSLAPRSTDTQYFGPGTRLTVL.